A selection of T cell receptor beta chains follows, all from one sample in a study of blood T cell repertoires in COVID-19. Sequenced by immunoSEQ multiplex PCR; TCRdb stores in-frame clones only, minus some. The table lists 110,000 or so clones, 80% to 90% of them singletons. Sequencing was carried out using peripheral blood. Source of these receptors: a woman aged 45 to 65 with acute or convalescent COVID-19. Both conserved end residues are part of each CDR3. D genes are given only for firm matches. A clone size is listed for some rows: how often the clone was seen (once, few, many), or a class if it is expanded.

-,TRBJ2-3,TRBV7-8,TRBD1,CASSLLGRDRGLADTQYF,TGTGCCAGCAGCTTACTCGGCAGGGACAGGGGGCTGGCAGATACGCAGTATTTT
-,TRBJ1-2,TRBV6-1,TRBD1,CASSVYSGTDLYGYTF,TGTGCCAGCAGTGTATACTCCGGGACAGATCTTTATGGCTACACCTTC
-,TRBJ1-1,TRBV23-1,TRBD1,CASSHPDRGNLPNEAFF,TGCGCCAGCAGTCATCCAGACAGGGGGAATCTTCCGAATGAAGCTTTCTTT
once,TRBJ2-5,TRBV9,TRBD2,CASSAGLAGDYQETQYF,TGTGCCAGCAGCGCGGGACTAGCGGGGGACTACCAAGAGACCCAGTACTTC
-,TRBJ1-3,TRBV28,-,CASSLSVSGNTIYF,TGTGCCAGCAGTTTATCCGTCTCTGGAAACACCATATATTTT
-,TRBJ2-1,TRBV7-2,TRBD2,CASSLVAGDGYNEQFF,TGTGCCAGCAGCTTAGTGGCGGGGGATGGTTACAATGAGCAGTTCTTC
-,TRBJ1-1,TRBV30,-,CAWSLDSGLITEAFF,TGTGCCTGGAGTCTGGACTCCGGCCTGATCACTGAAGCTTTCTTT
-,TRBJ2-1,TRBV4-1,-,CASSQLLVASYNEQFF,TGCGCCAGCAGCCAACTTTTGGTAGCTTCCTACAATGAGCAGTTCTTC
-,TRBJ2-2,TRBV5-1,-,CASKSNGNTGELFF,TGCGCCAGCAAGTCTAACGGGAACACCGGGGAGCTGTTTTTT
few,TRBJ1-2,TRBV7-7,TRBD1,CASSPLDRDDYGYTF,TGTGCTAGCAGTCCTTTGGACAGGGATGACTATGGCTACACCTTC
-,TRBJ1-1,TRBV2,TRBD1,CASRGQGGRMNTEAFF,TGTGCCAGCAGGGGACAGGGGGGAAGAATGAACACTGAAGCTTTCTTT
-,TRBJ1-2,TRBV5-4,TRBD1,CASSVTGVLKGHGHTF,TGTGCCAGCTCGGTGACAGGGGTTTTGAAAGGCCACGGACACACCTTC
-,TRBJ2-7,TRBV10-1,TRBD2,CASSGTSGPYF,TGCGCCAGCAGTGGGACTAGCGGGCCCTACTTC
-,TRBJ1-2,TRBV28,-,CASSLRVNYGYTF,TGTGCCAGCAGTTTGAGGGTTAACTATGGCTACACCTTC
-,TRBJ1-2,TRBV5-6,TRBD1,CASSPGQGDYGYTF,TGTGCCAGCAGTCCGGGACAGGGGGATTATGGCTACACCTTC